These 6 T cell receptor beta chains originate from one sample sequenced in a study of T cell responses to AZD1222 COVID-19 vaccine. Only in-frame clones appear in the TCRdb table, and some are missing; sequencing was by immunoSEQ multiplex PCR. The top ten hold approximately 1.5% of the sample, which has about 150,000 clones, roughly nine tenths seen once. The sample here was peripheral blood, taken on day 0 of AZD1222 vaccination. Receptors were obtained from an adult in good health.

V gene TRBV4-2 combines with J gene TRBJ1-1; 8 bases line up with TRBD1. Germline V gene sequence: CDR1 LGHNA, CDR2 YNFKEQ. The CDR3 spans 16 residues. V lost 3 bases to trimming and J lost 1 base; unmatched junction nucleotides: 7. For the CDR3, the DNA is TGTGCCAGCAGCCAGACAGGGGCGAGTTCGAACACTGAAGCTTTCTTT. It codes for CASSQTGASSNTEAFF.

The gene calls are TRBV11-2 and TRBJ2-2, with D perhaps assigned TRBD1 or TRBD2 (6 bases each). In germline, CDR1 is SGHAT, CDR2 FQNNGV. V lost 5 bases and J lost 8, with 18 bases in between. This CDR3 contains 15 residues. The DNA of the CDR3 is TGTGCCAGCAGCCCAATTGGAGGGGGTGCTGGGGAGCTGTTTTTT. It codes for CASSPIGGGAGELFF.

The chain joins TRBV7-9 to TRBJ2-7; 8 nucleotides line up with TRBD1. The CDR3 length is 14 residues. From germline, CDR1 is SEHNR and CDR2 FQNEAQ (reference sequence). Trimming removed 8 bases from V and 2 bases from J; junction bases left unmatched: 8. CDR3 amino acids: CASAGQVWTYEQYF. CDR3 nucleotide sequence: TGTGCCAGCGCGGGACAGGTATGGACCTACGAGCAGTACTTC.

The CDR3 region is CASSLGLGETQYF. The CDR3 nucleotides are TGTGCCAGCTCGCTGGGACTAGGAGAGACCCAGTACTTC. The chain combines TRBV18 with TRBJ2-5; 8 bases match TRBD2. V shed 6 bases and J 4 bases; nucleotides not matched to a gene: 4. Germline CDR1 KGHSH, CDR2 LQKENI. This CDR3 has 13 residues.

The chain combines TRBV11-3 with TRBJ1-1; maybe TRBD1 (5 bases). The CDR3 is 15 residues long. V shed 1 base and J shed 5 bases, with 14 bases lying between them. From germline, CDR1 is SGHNT and CDR2 YENEEA. The DNA of the CDR3 is TGTGCCAGCAGCTTAGGTGGGGGTTCGGGAACTGAAGCTTTCTTT. Translation gives CASSLGGGSGTEAFF.

This clone was seen a single time. This sequence joins TRBV12-3 or TRBV12-4 and TRBJ1-1, with D maybe TRBD1 (6 bases). The CDR3 extends over 13 amino acids. V lost 5 bases, J lost 5 bases, and 12 bases lay in between. In nucleotides, the CDR3 is TGTGCCAGCAGTGAGACAGGCGGTACTGAAGCTTTCTTT. Translating it yields CASSETGGTEAFF.